The 5 T cell receptor beta chains in this list originate from one sample, sequenced in a study of graft-versus-host responses after intestinal transplantation. Assay: immunoSEQ multiplex PCR; the TCRdb copy retains only in-frame clones and omits some. The profile shows 71,000 or so clones, roughly 91% of them singletons. Which antigens these TCRs recognize remains unknown. Source: unstimulated CD8+ T cells sorted from spleen or lymph node cells, taken before intestinal transplant. The origin of the receptors is a human donor who received an intestinal transplant.

The V and J genes are TRBV10-1 and TRBJ1-2; D is unclear. The CDR3 covers 12 residues. The germline V gene has CDR1 WNHNN and CDR2 SYGVQD (reference sequence). The V and J ends lost 3 bases and 8 bases respectively, with 10 bases between them. DNA for the CDR3: TGCGCCAGCAGTGATGACGGGGAAGGCTACACCTTC. Its protein product is CASSDDGEGYTF.

The V gene is TRBV27, the J gene TRBJ2-2; 9 positions agree with TRBD1. Germline CDR1 and CDR2: MNHEY and SMNVEV (reference sequence). V trimming: 3 bases; J trimming: 5 bases; junction bases outside the gene matches: 7. The CDR3 runs to 16 residues. CDR3 coding DNA: TGTGCCAGCAGTTTCTCGGGACAGGGAGGGACCGGGGAGCTGTTTTTT. The encoded protein is CASSFSGQGGTGELFF.

The J gene is TRBJ1-5, the V gene TRBV5-6; possible D gene TRBD1, 5 bases. V lost 0 bases and J lost 5, with 6 bases in between. There are 13 residues in the CDR3. Germline loops: CDR1 SGHDT, CDR2 YYEEEE. For the CDR3, the DNA is TGTGCCAGCAGCTTGGGGGGCCATCAGCCCCAGCATTTT. Protein product: CASSLGGHQPQHF. The entire variable domain, with the rest obtained from reference TRBV5-6 and TRBJ1-5, is as follows: DAGVTQSPTHLIKTRGQQVTLRCSPKSGHDTVSWYQQALGQGPQFIFQYYEEEERQRGNFPDRFSGHQFPNYSSELNVNALLLGDSALYLCASSLGGHQPQHFGDGTRLSIL.

This clone was counted only a few times. The chain couples TRBV29-1 to TRBJ1-2; 8 bases are shared with TRBD1. J gave up 2 bases and V 7 bases, and 12 bases lay outside the gene matches. Germline V CDR1 and CDR2: SQVTM, ANQGSEA. The CDR3 contains 15 residues. The CDR3 reads CSARDRWATNYGYTF. The CDR3 DNA reads as TGCAGCGCCAGGGACAGGTGGGCGACCAACTATGGCTACACCTTC.

This rearrangement joins TRBV7-8 to TRBJ2-3, with D perhaps TRBD2 (5 bases). Trimming took off 2 bases at V and 0 bases at J, with 9 bases between the two ends. This CDR3 spans 15 amino acids. Germline CDR1 is SGHVS and CDR2 is FQNEAQ. The CDR3 loop reads CASSLLSGSTDTQYF. In DNA form, the CDR3 reads TGTGCCAGCAGCTTATTGTCGGGGAGCACAGATACGCAGTATTTT.